The 8 T cell receptor beta chains presented below share a single source sample, sequenced in a study of OX40 agonist ivuxolimab in advanced cancers. Produced via immunoSEQ multiplex PCR; TCRdb's table is partial and in-frame only. The sample holds about 78,000 clones, roughly 84% seen once. The sample consisted of CD4+ or CD8+ T cells sorted from blood, taken in a trial of the OX40 agonist ivuxolimab. Receptors originate from an adult with an advanced solid tumor such as melanoma, head and neck, liver or kidney cancer.

V gene TRBV9 combines with J gene TRBJ1-2; D unclear. There are 14 residues in the CDR3. The V gene lost 0 bases and the J gene lost 4 bases, with 10 bases spanning the gap. Germline V lookup: CDR1 SGDLS, CDR2 YYNGEE. The CDR3: CASSVEGTSYGYTF. Here the CDR3 DNA reads TGTGCCAGCAGCGTAGAGGGTACGAGCTATGGCTACACCTTC.

The CDR3 spells CASTKYNEQFF. The CDR3 DNA sequence: TGTGCCAGCACTAAATACAATGAGCAGTTCTTC. J is TRBJ2-1 and V is TRBV6-5; D gene uncertain. Deletions cut 7 bases from V and 4 bases from J, with 5 bases between. Per germline, CDR1 MNHEY and CDR2 SVGAGI. The CDR3 runs to 11 residues.

The chain carries TRBV6-1 and TRBJ1-5, with 12 bases matching TRBD1. CDR1 and CDR2 (germline): MNHNS, SASEGT. The CDR3 has 15 amino acids. V dropped 7 bases and J dropped 4; count of bases not matched to a gene: 5. CDR3 in amino acids: CASTRDRGQNQPQHF. The CDR3 DNA is TGTGCCAGCACCCGGGACAGGGGGCAAAATCAGCCCCAGCATTTT.

This clone was seen only once. The chain recombines TRBV5-8 with TRBJ2-7; 9 bases are shared with TRBD2. Germline V gene sequence: CDR1 SGHTS, CDR2 YDEGEE. The CDR3 loop spans 16 amino acids. After removal of 4 bases from V and 0 bases from J, the junction contained 8 bases not matched to a gene. CDR3 residues: CASSVSSGVISYEQYF. CDR3 nucleotide sequence: TGTGCCAGCAGCGTGTCTAGCGGGGTCATCTCCTACGAGCAGTACTTC.

This clone was counted between two and nine times. The chain couples TRBV7-2 to TRBJ2-1, with a weak D call TRBD1 (6 bases). Germline-derived CDR1 and CDR2 are SGHTA and FQGNSA. The CDR3 length is 14 residues. Trimming removed 2 bases from V and 9 bases from J, with 14 bases in between. In DNA form, the CDR3 reads TGTGCCAGCAGCTTACAACAGGGCGAAATTGAGCAGTTCTTC. The encoded protein is CASSLQQGEIEQFF.

The chain employs TRBV25-1 and TRBJ1-5, with D perhaps TRBD1 (6 bases). The V and J ends lost 6 bases and 4 bases respectively, with 13 bases between them. The germline gives CDR1 MGHDK, CDR2 SYGVNS. This CDR3 spans 14 amino acids. This CDR3 is CASRGVGANQPQHF. In nucleotides, the CDR3 is TGTGCCAGCAGGGGTGTGGGGGCAAATCAGCCCCAGCATTTT.

The V call is TRBV5-4, the J call TRBJ2-5; D unclear. V lost 7 bases and J lost 4, with 8 bases in between. Per germline, CDR1 SGHNT and CDR2 YYREEE (reference sequence). This CDR3 comprises 11 residues. Here the CDR3 reads CASVYRETQYF. For the CDR3, the DNA is TGTGCCAGCGTCTATAGAGAGACCCAGTACTTC.

The genes are TRBV12-5 and TRBJ1-2; D gene unclear. V was shortened by 7 bases and J by 6 bases, with 15 bases between the two germline ends. The CDR3 extends over 13 amino acids. Germline V gene sequence: CDR1 LGHNT, CDR2 FRNRAP. CDR3 in amino acids: CASAPTLIDGYTF. As DNA, the CDR3 is TGTGCTAGTGCCCCGACCCTGATTGATGGCTACACCTTC.